The 6 T cell receptor beta chains listed next were all sequenced from one sample in a study of lymphopenia after photon versus proton radiotherapy. Sequencing was performed with immunoSEQ multiplex PCR; in TCRdb, only in-frame clones are kept and a portion is missing. The sample holds fewer than 45,000 clones, about 82% seen once. Sequencing was performed on peripheral blood, taken from a patient treated with proton-based radiotherapy. These receptors all come from a woman between 65 and 79 years old with pancreatic cancer. Some clones in this sample may be carry-over from other donors' samples.

The chain links TRBV19 to TRBJ2-3, with a tentative D call TRBD2 (6 bases). Germline V CDR1 and CDR2: LNHDA, SQIVND (reference sequence). CDR3 size: 16 residues. With 3 bases removed from V and 4 bases from J, the gap between germline ends came to 17 bases. The CDR3 nucleotides read TGTGCCAGTAGTATGTTCCAGGGAGGATCGTCAGATACGCAGTATTTT. Protein sequence: CASSMFQGGSSDTQYF. Looking up the rest from reference TRBV19 and TRBJ2-3 gives the full variable domain: DGGITQSPKYLFRKEGQNVTLSCEQNLNHDAMYWYRQDPGQGLRLIYYSQIVNDFQKGDIAEGYSVSREKKESFPLTVTSAQKNPTAFYLCASSMFQGGSSDTQYFGPGTRLTVL.

The CDR3 here is CASRGTGQNYGYTF. The DNA of the CDR3 is TGTGCCAGCAGAGGGACAGGCCAAAACTATGGCTACACCTTC. The V and J genes are TRBV6-6 and TRBJ1-2, with 8 bases fitting TRBD1. J was trimmed by 2 bases and V by 6 bases; bases with no gene match: 5. The CDR3 is made up of 14 amino acids. CDR1 MNHNY and CDR2 SVGAGI come from the germline V gene (reference sequence).

V and J are TRBV19 and TRBJ2-7; TRBD2 is a possible D gene (6 bases). The CDR3 is 15 amino acids. Per germline, CDR1 LNHDA and CDR2 SQIVND (reference sequence). V was shortened by 3 bases and J by 2 bases, with 14 bases between the two germline ends. The CDR3 DNA reads TGTGCCAGTAGTATTCGGGGAGGAACTACCTACGAGCAGTACTTC. Its translation: CASSIRGGTTYEQYF.

The J gene is TRBJ1-3, the V gene TRBV11-3; TRBD1 might be the D (5 bases). CDR3 size: 14 residues. Germline CDR1 reads SGHNT; CDR2 reads YENEEA. With 5 bases removed from V and 3 bases from J, the gap between germline ends came to 11 bases. CDR3 DNA sequence: TGTGCCAGCAGCCCAGGCGACAGTGGAAACACCATATATTTT. It yields the protein CASSPGDSGNTIYF.

The chain combines TRBV10-3 with TRBJ2-7; 7 nucleotides align to TRBD1. Germline CDR1 and CDR2: ENHRY and SYGVKD. The CDR3 is 17 residues long. Trimming removed 5 bases from V and 0 bases from J; junction bases left unmatched: 13. The chain's CDR3 is CAISSPMGDSSSYEQYF. The CDR3 DNA reads TGTGCCATCAGTTCTCCGATGGGGGACAGTAGCTCCTACGAGCAGTACTTC.

The gene calls are TRBV6-5 and TRBJ2-3; D gene unclear. With 4 bases removed from V and 0 bases from J, the gap between germline ends came to 5 bases. The CDR3 is 13 residues long. In germline, CDR1 is MNHEY, CDR2 SVGAGI. The CDR3 DNA follows: TGTGCCAGCAGTTTCCTTAGCACAGATACGCAGTATTTT. This gives the protein CASSFLSTDTQYF.